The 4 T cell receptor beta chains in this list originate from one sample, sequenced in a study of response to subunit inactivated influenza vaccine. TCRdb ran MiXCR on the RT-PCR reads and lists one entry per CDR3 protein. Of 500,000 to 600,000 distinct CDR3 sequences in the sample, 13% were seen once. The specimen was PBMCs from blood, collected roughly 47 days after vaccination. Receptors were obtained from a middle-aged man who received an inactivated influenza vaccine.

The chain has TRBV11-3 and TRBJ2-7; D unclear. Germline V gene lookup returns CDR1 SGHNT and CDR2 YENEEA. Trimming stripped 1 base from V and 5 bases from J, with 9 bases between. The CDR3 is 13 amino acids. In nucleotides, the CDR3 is TGTGCCAGCAGCTTAGTCCTGGATGACGAGCAGTACTTC. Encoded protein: CASSLVLDDEQYF.

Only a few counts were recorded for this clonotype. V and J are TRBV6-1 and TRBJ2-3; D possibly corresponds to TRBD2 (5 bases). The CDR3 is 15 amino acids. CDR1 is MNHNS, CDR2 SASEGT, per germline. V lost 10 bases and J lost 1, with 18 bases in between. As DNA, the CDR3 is TGTGCCACCACCGCGGTCCGAGCGGGCACAGATACGCAGTATTTT. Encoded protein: CATTAVRAGTDTQYF.

This CDR3 reads CASSSGRGLTAEAFF. CDR3 DNA sequence: TGTGCCAGCAGTTCAGGAAGGGGTTTGACGGCTGAAGCTTTCTTT. J is TRBJ1-1 and V is TRBV6-5; D is perhaps TRBD1 (5 bases). The CDR3 extends over 15 amino acids. Between the trimmed V and J ends, which lost 4 bases and 6 bases, there was a span of 18 bases. The V gene's germline CDR1 is MNHEY and CDR2 SVGAGI.

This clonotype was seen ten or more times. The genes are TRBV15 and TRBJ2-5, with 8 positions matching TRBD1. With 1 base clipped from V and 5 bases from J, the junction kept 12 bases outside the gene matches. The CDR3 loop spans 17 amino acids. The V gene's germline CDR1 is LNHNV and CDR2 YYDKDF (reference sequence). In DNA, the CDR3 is TGTGCCACCAGCAGAGGCACCGGGACAGGAGGATATGAGACCCAGTACTTC. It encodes CATSRGTGTGGYETQYF.